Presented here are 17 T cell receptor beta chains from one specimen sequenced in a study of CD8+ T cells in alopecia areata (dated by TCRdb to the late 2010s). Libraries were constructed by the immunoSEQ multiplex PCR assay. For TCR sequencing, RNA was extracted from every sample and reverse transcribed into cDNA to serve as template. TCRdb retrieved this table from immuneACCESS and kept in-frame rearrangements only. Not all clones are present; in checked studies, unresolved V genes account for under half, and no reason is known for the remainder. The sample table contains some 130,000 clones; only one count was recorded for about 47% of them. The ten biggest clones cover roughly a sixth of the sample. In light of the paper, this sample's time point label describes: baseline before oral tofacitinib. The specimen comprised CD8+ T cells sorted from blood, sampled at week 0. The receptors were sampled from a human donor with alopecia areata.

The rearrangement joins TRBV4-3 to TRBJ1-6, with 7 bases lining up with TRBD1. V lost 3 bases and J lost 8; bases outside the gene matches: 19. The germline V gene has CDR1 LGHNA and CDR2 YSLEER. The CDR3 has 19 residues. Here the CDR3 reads CASSHAIGALDRDYSPLHF. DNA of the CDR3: TGCGCCAGCAGCCACGCCATTGGGGCGTTAGACAGGGACTATTCACCCCTCCACTTT.

This chain's CDR3 is CAVTGLGGTEAFF. CDR3 DNA sequence: TGTGCCGTTACAGGGCTGGGGGGCACTGAAGCTTTCTTT. The chain is built from TRBV5-4 and TRBJ1-1; TRBD1 might be the D (6 bases). Trimming took 10 bases from V and 4 from J, leaving 17 bases between them. Per germline, CDR1 SGHNT and CDR2 YYREEE (reference sequence). The CDR3 sequence is 13 residues long.

CDR3 nucleotide sequence: TGTGCCAGCAGCGAAGGGGTGGTTCCTGGAAACACCATATATTTT. Translation gives CASSEGVVPGNTIYF. This chain joins TRBV13 and TRBJ1-3; possible D gene TRBD1, 5 bases. V lost 5 bases to trimming and J lost 2 bases, with 13 bases between them. Germline V gene lookup returns CDR1 PRHDT and CDR2 FYEKMQ (reference sequence). This CDR3 region has 15 residues. Full variable domain (rest looked up from reference TRBV13 and TRBJ1-3): AAGVIQSPRHLIKEKRETATLKCYPIPRHDTVYWYQQGPGQDPQFLISFYEKMQSDKGSIPDRFSAQQFSDYHSELNMSSLELGDSALYFCASSEGVVPGNTIYFGEGSWLTVV.

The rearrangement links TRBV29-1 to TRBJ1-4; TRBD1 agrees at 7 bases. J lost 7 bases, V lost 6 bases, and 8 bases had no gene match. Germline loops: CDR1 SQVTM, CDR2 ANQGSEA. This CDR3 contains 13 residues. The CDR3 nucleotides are TGCAGCGTCCTAGGGGGCGCGGGTGAAAAACTGTTTTTT. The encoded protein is CSVLGGAGEKLFF.

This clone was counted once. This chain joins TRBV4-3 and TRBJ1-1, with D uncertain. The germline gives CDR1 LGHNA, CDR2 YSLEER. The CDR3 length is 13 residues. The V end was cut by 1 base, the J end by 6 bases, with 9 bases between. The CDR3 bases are TGCGCCAGCAGCCAAGGCTTAGGTTCTGAAGCTTTCTTT. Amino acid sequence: CASSQGLGSEAFF.

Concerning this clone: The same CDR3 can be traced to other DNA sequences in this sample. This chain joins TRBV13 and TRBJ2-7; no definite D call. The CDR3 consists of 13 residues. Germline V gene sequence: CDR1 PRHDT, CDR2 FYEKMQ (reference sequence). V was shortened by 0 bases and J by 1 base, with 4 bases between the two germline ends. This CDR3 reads CASSLGISYEQYF. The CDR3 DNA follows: TGTGCCAGCAGCTTAGGCATATCCTACGAGCAGTACTTC.

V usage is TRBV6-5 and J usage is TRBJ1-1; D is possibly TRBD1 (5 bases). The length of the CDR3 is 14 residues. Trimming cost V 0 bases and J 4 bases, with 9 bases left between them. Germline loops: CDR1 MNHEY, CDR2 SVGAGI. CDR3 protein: CASSYSGDGTEAFF. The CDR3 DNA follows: TGTGCCAGCAGTTACTCGGGGGATGGCACTGAAGCTTTCTTT.

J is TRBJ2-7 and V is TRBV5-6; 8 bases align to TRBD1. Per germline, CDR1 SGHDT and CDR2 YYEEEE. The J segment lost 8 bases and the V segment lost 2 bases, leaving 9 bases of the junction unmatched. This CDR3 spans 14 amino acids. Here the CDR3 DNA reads TGTGCCAGCAGCTTCGGGACAGGAGTGGGGAAGCAGTACTTC. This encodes CASSFGTGVGKQYF.

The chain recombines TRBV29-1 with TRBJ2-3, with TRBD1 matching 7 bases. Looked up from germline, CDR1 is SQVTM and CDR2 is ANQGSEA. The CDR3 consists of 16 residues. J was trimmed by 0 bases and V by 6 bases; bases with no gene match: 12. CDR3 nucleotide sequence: TGCAGCGTAGCATGGGTGCAGGGGGAGAGCACAGATACGCAGTATTTT. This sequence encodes CSVAWVQGESTDTQYF.

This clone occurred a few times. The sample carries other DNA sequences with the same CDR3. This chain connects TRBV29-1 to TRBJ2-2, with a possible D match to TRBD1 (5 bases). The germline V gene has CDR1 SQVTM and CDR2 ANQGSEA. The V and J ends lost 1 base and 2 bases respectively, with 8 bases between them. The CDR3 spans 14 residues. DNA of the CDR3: TGCAGCGTTGAAGGTCAGGGAAACACCGGGGAGCTGTTTTTT. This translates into CSVEGQGNTGELFF.

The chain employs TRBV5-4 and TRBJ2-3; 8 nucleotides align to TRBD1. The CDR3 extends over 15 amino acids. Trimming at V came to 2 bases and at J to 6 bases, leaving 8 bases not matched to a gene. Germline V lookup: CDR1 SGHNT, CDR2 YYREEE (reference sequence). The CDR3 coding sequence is TGTGCCAGCAGCTTCCAGGGGGCTACGCCGGATACGCAGTATTTT. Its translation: CASSFQGATPDTQYF.

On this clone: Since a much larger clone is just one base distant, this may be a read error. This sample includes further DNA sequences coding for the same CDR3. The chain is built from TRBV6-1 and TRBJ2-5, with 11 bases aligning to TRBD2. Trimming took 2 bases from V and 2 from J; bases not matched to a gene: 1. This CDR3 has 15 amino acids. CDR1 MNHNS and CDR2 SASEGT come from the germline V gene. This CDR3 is CASSELAGGQETQYF. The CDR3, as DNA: TGTGCCAGCAGTGAATTAGCGGGGGGGCAAGAGACCCAGTACTTC.

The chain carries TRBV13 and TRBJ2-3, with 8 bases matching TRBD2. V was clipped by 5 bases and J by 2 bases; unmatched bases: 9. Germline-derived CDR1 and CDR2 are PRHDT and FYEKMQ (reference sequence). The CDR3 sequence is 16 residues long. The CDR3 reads CASSQRVAGYTDTQYF. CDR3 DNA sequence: TGTGCCAGCAGCCAGCGGGTAGCGGGGTACACAGATACGCAGTATTTT.

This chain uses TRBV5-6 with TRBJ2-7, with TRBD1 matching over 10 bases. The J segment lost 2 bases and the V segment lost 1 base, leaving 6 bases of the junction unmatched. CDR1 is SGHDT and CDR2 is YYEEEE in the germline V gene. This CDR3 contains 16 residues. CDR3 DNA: TGTGCCAGCAGCTTGACCCCCGGGACAGGGGCCTACGAGCAGTACTTC. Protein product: CASSLTPGTGAYEQYF.

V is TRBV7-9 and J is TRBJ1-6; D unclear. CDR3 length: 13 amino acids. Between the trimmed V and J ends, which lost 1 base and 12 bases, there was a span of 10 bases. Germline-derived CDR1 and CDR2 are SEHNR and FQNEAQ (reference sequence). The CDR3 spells CASSLDLILPLHF. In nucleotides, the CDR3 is TGTGCCAGCAGCTTAGATCTAATACTACCCCTCCACTTT.

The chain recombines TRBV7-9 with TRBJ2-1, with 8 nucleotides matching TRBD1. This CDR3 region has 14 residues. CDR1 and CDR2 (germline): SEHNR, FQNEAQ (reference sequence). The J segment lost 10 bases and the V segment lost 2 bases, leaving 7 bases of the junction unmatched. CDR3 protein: CASSLIQGVGEQFF. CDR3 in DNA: TGTGCCAGCAGCTTAATACAGGGGGTAGGGGAGCAGTTCTTC.

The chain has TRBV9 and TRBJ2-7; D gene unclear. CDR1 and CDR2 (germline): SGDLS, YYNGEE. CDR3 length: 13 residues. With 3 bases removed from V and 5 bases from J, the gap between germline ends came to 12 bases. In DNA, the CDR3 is TGTGCCAGCAGCGCCACAGAGGCCCACGAGCAGTACTTC. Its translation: CASSATEAHEQYF.